This is a list of T cell receptor beta chains from one sample in a study of blood T cell repertoires in COVID-19. Repertoires were generated with immunoSEQ multiplex PCR, while TCRdb's copy carries only in-frame clones and drops some. The table shows 120,000 or so clones, with over 65% occurring only once. Sample: peripheral blood. The receptors derive from a man aged 70 or older with acute or convalescent COVID-19. CDR3s include the opening cysteine and the closing phenylalanine or tryptophan. D genes are given only for firm matches. Size values are once, few and many counts, or a class for expanded clones, and some rows have none.

cdr3_nt	cdr3_aa	v_call	d_call	j_call	clone_size
TGTGCCAGCAGCTTTTCCCAGGGGGAGTTGGGCAATCAGCCCCAGCATTTT	CASSFSQGELGNQPQHF	TRBV7-2	TRBD1	TRBJ1-5	-
TGTGCCAGCGGTGGGGGGAACTACGAGCAGTACTTC	CASGGGNYEQYF	TRBV5-4	-	TRBJ2-7	-
TGTGCCAGCAGTCTGACAGGGACGCAGCCCCAGCATTTT	CASSLTGTQPQHF	TRBV6-2/TRBV6-3	TRBD1	TRBJ1-5	-
TGTGCCAGTAGTATATCTCAGGGGGCGAGGGAAAAACTGTTTTTT	CASSISQGAREKLFF	TRBV19	TRBD1	TRBJ1-4	-
TGTGCCTGGAGATCCGGGACAGGGGTCATGAACACTGAAGCTTTCTTT	CAWRSGTGVMNTEAFF	TRBV30	TRBD1	TRBJ1-1	few
TGTGCCAGCAGGCGTGGGACTAGCGCTTCCTACAATGAGCAGTTCTTC	CASRRGTSASYNEQFF	TRBV28	TRBD2	TRBJ2-1	-
TGTGCCTGGAGTGTAAGGGAATCTTGGAGGGTCAACTCACCCCTCCACTTT	CAWSVRESWRVNSPLHF	TRBV30	-	TRBJ1-6	few
TGTGCCAGCAGCCGAACAGGGGGAAGCAATCAGCCCCAGCATTTT	CASSRTGGSNQPQHF	TRBV7-8	TRBD1	TRBJ1-5	few
TGTGCCAGCAGTTTGGTCAGGAATCCTGACTATGGCTACACCTTC	CASSLVRNPDYGYTF	TRBV27	-	TRBJ1-2	few
TGTGCCAGCAGCCAAGAAGGGGTTGGACAGGGGGCCGGCTACACCTTC	CASSQEGVGQGAGYTF	TRBV3-1/TRBV3-2	TRBD1	TRBJ1-2	once
TGTGCCACCAGCAGGGTCCGGGTTTTGGGGGGTCAGCCCCAGCATTTT	CATSRVRVLGGQPQHF	TRBV15	-	TRBJ1-5	-
TGTGCCATCAGTGAAGGGGACAGCCGCTCCTACGAGCAGTACTTC	CAISEGDSRSYEQYF	TRBV10-3	TRBD1	TRBJ2-7	-
TGTGCCAGCAGCCCTTTTAGCGGGGGGCCACCAGAGCAGTTCTTC	CASSPFSGGPPEQFF	TRBV9	TRBD2	TRBJ2-1	-
TGTGCCAGCAGTTTATGGACTAGCGGGATTGACGAGCAGTACTTC	CASSLWTSGIDEQYF	TRBV28	TRBD2	TRBJ2-7	-
TGTGCCAGCAGACAGAGGGAGAACACTGAAGCTTTCTTT	CASRQRENTEAFF	TRBV6-1	-	TRBJ1-1	-
TGTGCCAGCAGTCCCTTCGGGAGGGCTAGATCTCAGTACTTC	CASSPFGRARSQYF	TRBV6-2/TRBV6-3	TRBD2	TRBJ2-4	-
TGCGCCAGCAGCTGGGGACAGGGCTATGCTTGGGAAAAACTGTTTTTT	CASSWGQGYAWEKLFF	TRBV5-1	TRBD1	TRBJ1-4	-
TGTGCCAGCAGCTTTAGACCAGGCAGCTCCTATAATTCACCCCTCCACTTT	CASSFRPGSSYNSPLHF	TRBV7-8	-	TRBJ1-6	-
TGTGCCAGCAGTACCCTAGCGATCCACACCGGGGAGCTGTTTTTT	CASSTLAIHTGELFF	TRBV27	-	TRBJ2-2	once
TGTGCCAGCCGCAGGGGGTCGGGCACTGAAGCTTTCTTT	CASRRGSGTEAFF	TRBV7-2	TRBD1	TRBJ1-1	-
TGTGCCAGCAGCCTAGCGGGACGCAACAATGAGCAGTTCTTC	CASSLAGRNNEQFF	TRBV28	TRBD2	TRBJ2-1	-
TGTGCCAGCAACGGCGGGAGTGTGGATGAGCAGTTCTTC	CASNGGSVDEQFF	TRBV28	TRBD2	TRBJ2-1	-